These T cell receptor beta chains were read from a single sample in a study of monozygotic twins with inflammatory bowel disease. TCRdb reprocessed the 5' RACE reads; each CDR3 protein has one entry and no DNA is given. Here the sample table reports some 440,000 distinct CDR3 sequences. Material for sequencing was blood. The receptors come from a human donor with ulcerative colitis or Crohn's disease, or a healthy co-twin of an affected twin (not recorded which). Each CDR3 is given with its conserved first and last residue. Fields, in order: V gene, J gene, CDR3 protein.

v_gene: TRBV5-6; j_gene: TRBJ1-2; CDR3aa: CASSRDYSNYGYTF
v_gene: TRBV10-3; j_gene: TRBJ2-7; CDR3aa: CAISETHSYEQYF
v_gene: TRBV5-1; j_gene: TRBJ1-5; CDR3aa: CASSLTGIGQPQHF
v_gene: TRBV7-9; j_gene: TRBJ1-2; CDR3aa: CASSSLDGIYGYTF
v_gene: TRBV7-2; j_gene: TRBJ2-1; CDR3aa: CASSFSSGSYNEQFF
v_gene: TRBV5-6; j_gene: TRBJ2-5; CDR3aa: CASSLGPPGQGAETQYF
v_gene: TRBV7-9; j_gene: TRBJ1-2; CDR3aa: CASRINQGDGYTF
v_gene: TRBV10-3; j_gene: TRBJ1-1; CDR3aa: CAITITGGTEAFF
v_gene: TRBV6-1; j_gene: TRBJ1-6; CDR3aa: CASKPGHNNSPLHF
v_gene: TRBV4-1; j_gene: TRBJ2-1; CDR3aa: CASSQSGDTFSYNEQFF
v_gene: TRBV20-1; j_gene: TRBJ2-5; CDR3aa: CSGDGQETQYF
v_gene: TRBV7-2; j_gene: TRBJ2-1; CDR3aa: CASSRGLAGGDNEQFF
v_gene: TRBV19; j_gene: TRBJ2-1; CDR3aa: CASSIGGAGQFPPWNEQFF
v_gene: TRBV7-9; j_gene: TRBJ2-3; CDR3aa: CASSSDRGTDTQYF
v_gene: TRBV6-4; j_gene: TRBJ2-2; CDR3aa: CASRSGALTGELFF
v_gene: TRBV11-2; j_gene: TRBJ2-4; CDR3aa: CASSLDQGADIQYF
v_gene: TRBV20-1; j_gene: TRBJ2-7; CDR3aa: CSVLAGGSYEQYF
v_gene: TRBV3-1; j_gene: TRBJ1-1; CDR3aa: CASSPDRALYTEAFF
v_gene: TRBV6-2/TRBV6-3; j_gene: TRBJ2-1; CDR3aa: CASRHDGIYNEQFF
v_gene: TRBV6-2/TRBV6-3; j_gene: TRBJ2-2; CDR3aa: CASTPLATGELFF
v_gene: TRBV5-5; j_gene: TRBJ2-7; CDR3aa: CASSRSHTDYEQYF
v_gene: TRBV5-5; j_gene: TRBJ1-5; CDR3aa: CASSSVGGSNQPQHF
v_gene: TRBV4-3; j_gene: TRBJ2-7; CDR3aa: CASSQTGFSSYEQYF
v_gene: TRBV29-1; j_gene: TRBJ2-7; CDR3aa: CSVELTSGHYEQYF
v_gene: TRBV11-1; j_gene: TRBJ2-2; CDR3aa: CASSLYPTGAWEDTGELFF
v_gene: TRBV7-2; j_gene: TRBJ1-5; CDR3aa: CASSLDYSNQPQHF
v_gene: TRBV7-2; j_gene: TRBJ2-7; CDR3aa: CASSPRQGAGREQYF
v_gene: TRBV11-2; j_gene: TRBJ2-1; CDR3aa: CASSRRIRDRVSLRNEQFF
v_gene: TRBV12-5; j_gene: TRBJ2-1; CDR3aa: CASGTRGGGGASSSYNEQFF
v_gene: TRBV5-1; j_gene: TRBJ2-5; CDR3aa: CASSSVPGETQYF
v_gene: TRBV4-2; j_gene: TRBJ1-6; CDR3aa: CASSQEMTGWGYNSPLHF
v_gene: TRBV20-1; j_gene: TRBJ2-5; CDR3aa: CSARIAGAYQETQYF
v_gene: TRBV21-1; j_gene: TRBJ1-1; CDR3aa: CASSRSTGGGGNTEAFF
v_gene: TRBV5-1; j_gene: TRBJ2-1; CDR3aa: CASSLKGRGEVSEQFF
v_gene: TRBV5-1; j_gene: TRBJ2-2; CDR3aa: CASSLLKDANTGELFF
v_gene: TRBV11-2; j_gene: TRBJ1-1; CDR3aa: CASSLETWGRSKDTEAFF
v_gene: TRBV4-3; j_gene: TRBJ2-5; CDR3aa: CASSQGTGSYVNQETQYF